These 15 T cell receptor beta chains were sequenced from one sample in a study of cytomegalovirus exposure and HLA in healthy donors. The PCR was carried out with 60 Vbeta primers and 13 Jbeta primers. Sequenced by immunoSEQ multiplex PCR; TCRdb stores in-frame clones only, minus some. Of over 150,000 clones listed, approximately 77% were seen once; the top ten hold 1.3% to 1.5%. The sample consisted of PBMCs. These receptors originate from a man aged 18 to 29 in good health and CMV-seronegative.

V is TRBV9 and J is TRBJ1-2; tentative D call: TRBD1 (6 bases). In germline, CDR1 is SGDLS, CDR2 YYNGEE. The V gene lost 3 bases and the J gene lost 8 bases, with 17 bases spanning the gap. The CDR3 is 14 amino acids. The CDR3 protein is CASSAVGGAWGYTF. CDR3 nucleotide sequence: TGTGCCAGCAGCGCCGTGGGGGGGGCCTGGGGCTACACCTTC. Supplemented by reference TRBV9 and TRBJ1-2, the full variable domain reads DSGVTQTPKHLITATGQRVTLRCSPRSGDLSVYWYQQSLDQGLQFLIQYYNGEERAKGNILERFSAQQFPDLHSELNLSSLELGDSALYFCASSAVGGAWGYTFGSGTRLTVV.

The gene calls are TRBV4-3 and TRBJ1-4; 7 bases are shared with TRBD1. Germline V gene data show CDR1 as LGHNA and CDR2 as YSLEER. Losses at the gene ends were 4 bases for V and 8 bases for J; bases not matched to a gene: 7. CDR3 length: 14 amino acids. CDR3: CASSLWGRGEKLFF. CDR3 DNA sequence: TGCGCCAGCAGCCTGTGGGGCAGGGGGGAAAAACTGTTTTTT.

This chain connects TRBV4-1 to TRBJ2-5; 10 bases agree with TRBD2. The CDR3 loop spans 13 amino acids. Germline CDR1 and CDR2: MGHRA and YSYEKL. V lost 4 bases, J lost 4 bases, and 0 bases stayed unmatched. The CDR3 region has the DNA TGCGCCAGCAGCCTAGCGGGGGGAGAGACCCAGTACTTC. It codes for CASSLAGGETQYF.

The J gene is TRBJ2-7, the V gene TRBV5-1, with 13 nucleotides matching TRBD2. Germline CDR1 is SGHRS and CDR2 is YFSETQ. The CDR3 is 15 residues long. Trimming at V came to 4 bases and at J to 7 bases, leaving 8 bases not matched to a gene. The CDR3, as DNA: TGCGCCAGCAGCGCCCCGGGACTAGCGGGGAAAGAGCAGTACTTC. It is translated as CASSAPGLAGKEQYF.

The CDR3 loop reads CSVEGVGTGQSYEQYF. The DNA of the CDR3 is TGCAGCGTTGAAGGGGTTGGGACAGGGCAATCCTACGAGCAGTACTTC. The V gene is TRBV29-1, the J gene TRBJ2-7; 9 nucleotides agree with TRBD1. This CDR3 is 16 amino acids long. Trimming cost V 1 base and J 1 base; bases outside gene matches: 8. Per germline, CDR1 SQVTM and CDR2 ANQGSEA.

The chain links TRBV10-3 to TRBJ2-2; weak D call: TRBD1 (7 bases). Germline-derived CDR1 and CDR2 are ENHRY and SYGVKD. The V end was cut by 3 bases, the J end by 5 bases, with 10 bases between. CDR3 length: 14 amino acids. The CDR3 protein is CAISDRGETGELFF. The CDR3 coding sequence is TGTGCCATCAGTGACAGGGGGGAGACCGGGGAGCTGTTTTTT.

This clone showed up just a few times. This chain links TRBV7-2 with TRBJ2-5, with 10 bases aligning to TRBD2. The CDR3 loop spans 18 amino acids. Trimming at V came to 0 bases and at J to 5 bases, leaving 12 bases not matched to a gene. Germline lookup yields CDR1 SGHTA and CDR2 FQGNSA. Here the CDR3 reads CASSLAISSGRAEETQYF. The CDR3 DNA is TGTGCCAGCAGCTTAGCGATTTCGAGCGGGAGGGCCGAGGAGACCCAGTACTTC.

This rearrangement joins TRBV11-2 to TRBJ2-3; weak D call: TRBD2 (6 bases). The CDR3 length is 12 residues. Trimming removed 5 bases from V and 3 bases from J, with 6 bases in between. Germline V gives CDR1 SGHAT, CDR2 FQNNGV. The DNA for the CDR3 is TGTGCCAGCAGCGGACTAACAGATACGCAGTATTTT. The encoded protein is CASSGLTDTQYF.

About this clone itself: Other DNA sequences in the same sample also yield this CDR3. The chain links TRBV27 to TRBJ2-7, with D unresolved. V lost 3 bases, J lost 0 bases, and 6 bases lay in between. Germline V gives CDR1 MNHEY, CDR2 SMNVEV (reference sequence). CDR3 length equals 13 residues. This CDR3 is CASSFRRSYEQYF. CDR3 nucleotides: TGTGCCAGCAGTTTCAGGCGCTCCTACGAGCAGTACTTC.

The chain carries TRBV10-3 and TRBJ1-1; D call uncertain. V lost 2 bases, J lost 2 bases, and 9 bases lay in between. The CDR3 spans 14 residues. Germline V gene lookup returns CDR1 ENHRY and CDR2 SYGVKD. CDR3 DNA sequence: TGTGCCATCAGTGAGGGCCAGGCTAACACTGAAGCTTTCTTT. Residues: CAISEGQANTEAFF.

This clone has only a few counts. This chain joins TRBV5-6 and TRBJ2-2; 9 bases align to TRBD1. With V trimmed by 5 bases and J by 1 base, 9 bases remained unmatched. This CDR3 has 17 amino acids. The germline V gene encodes CDR1 SGHDT and CDR2 YYEEEE. The CDR3 sequence: CASSSIRTGENTGELFF. The CDR3 nucleotides read TGTGCCAGCAGTTCAATTCGGACAGGGGAGAACACCGGGGAGCTGTTTTTT.

The chain carries TRBV7-2 and TRBJ2-1; 7 nucleotides line up with TRBD2. The germline gives CDR1 SGHTA, CDR2 FQGNSA. V lost 5 bases, J lost 15 bases, and 10 bases stayed unmatched. The CDR3 runs 12 residues. The DNA for the CDR3 is TGTGCCAGCAGCCCCAGCGGGATGGACCCGTTCTTC. Translated, it gives CASSPSGMDPFF.

As for this clone: Other DNA variants within this sample encode the same CDR3. V is TRBV6-1 and J is TRBJ2-3; TRBD2 matches 12 bases. From germline, CDR1 is MNHNS and CDR2 SASEGT. After removal of 6 bases from V and 6 bases from J, the junction contained 7 bases not matched to a gene. The CDR3 contains 15 residues. DNA of the CDR3: TGTGCCAGCAGCCCACTAGCGGGAGGAACGGATACGCAGTATTTT. Protein: CASSPLAGGTDTQYF.

Here the CDR3 reads CASSPLAGGGFGYTF. The CDR3 DNA is TGTGCCAGCAGCCCACTCGCGGGGGGAGGGTTTGGCTACACCTTC. The chain combines TRBV7-9 with TRBJ1-2, with D perhaps TRBD1 (5 bases). V was clipped by 5 bases and J by 7 bases, with 20 bases between them. Germline V gene data show CDR1 as SEHNR and CDR2 as FQNEAQ (reference sequence). The CDR3 is 15 residues long.

This clone was seen more than once but under ten times. The chain carries TRBV27 and TRBJ2-5; 8 bases agree with TRBD2. V trimming: 4 bases; J trimming: 6 bases; junction bases outside the gene matches: 13. Germline loops: CDR1 MNHEY, CDR2 SMNVEV (reference sequence). The CDR3 length is 16 residues. The CDR3, as DNA: TGTGCCAGCAGTTCCTCAGCGGGAGAAACTGGACAGACCCAGTACTTC. Its translation is CASSSSAGETGQTQYF.